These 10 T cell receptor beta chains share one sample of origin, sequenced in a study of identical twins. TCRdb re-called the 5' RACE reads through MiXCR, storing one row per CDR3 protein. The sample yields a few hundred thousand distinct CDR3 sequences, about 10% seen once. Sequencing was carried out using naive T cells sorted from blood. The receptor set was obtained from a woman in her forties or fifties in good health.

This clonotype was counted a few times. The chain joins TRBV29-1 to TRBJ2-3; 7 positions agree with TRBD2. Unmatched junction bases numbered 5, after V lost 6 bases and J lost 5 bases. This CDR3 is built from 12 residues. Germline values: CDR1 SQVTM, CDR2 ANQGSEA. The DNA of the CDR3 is TGCAGCGTGGACTCGGGGGGAGATACGCAGTATTTT. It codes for CSVDSGGDTQYF.

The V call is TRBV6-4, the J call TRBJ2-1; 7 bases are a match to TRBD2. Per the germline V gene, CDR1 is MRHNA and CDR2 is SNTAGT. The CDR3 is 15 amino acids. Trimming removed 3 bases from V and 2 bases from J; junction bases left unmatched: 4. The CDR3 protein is CASSEETSTYNEQFF. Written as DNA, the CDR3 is TGTGCCAGCAGTGAGGAGACTAGCACCTACAATGAGCAGTTCTTC.

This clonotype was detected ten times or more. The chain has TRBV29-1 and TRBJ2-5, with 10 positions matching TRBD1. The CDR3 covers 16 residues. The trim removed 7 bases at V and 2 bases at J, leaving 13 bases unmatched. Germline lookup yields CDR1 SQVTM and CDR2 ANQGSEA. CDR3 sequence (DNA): TGCAGCGCCGGGGGACAGGGGTCGAATGGGCAAGAGACCCAGTACTTC. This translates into CSAGGQGSNGQETQYF.

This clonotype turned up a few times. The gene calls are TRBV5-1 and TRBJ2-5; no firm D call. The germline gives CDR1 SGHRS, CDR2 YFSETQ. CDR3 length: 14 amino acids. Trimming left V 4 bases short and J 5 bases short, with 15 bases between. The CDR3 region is CASSPPGSLETQYF. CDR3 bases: TGCGCCAGCAGCCCCCCTGGAAGCCTGGAGACCCAGTACTTC.

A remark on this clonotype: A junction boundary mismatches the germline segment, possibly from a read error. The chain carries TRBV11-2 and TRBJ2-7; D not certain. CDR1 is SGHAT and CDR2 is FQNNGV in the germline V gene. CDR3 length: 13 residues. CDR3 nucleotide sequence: TGTGCCAGCAGCTTAGATCATCTCTTATCTTGGGACTTC. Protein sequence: CASSLDHLLSWDF.

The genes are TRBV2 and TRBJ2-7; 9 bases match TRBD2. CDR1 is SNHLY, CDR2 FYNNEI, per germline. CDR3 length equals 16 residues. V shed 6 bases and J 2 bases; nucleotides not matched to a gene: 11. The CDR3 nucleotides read TGTGCCAGCAGCTACCAGGATAGCGGGAGTACCTACGAGCAGTACTTC. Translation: CASSYQDSGSTYEQYF.

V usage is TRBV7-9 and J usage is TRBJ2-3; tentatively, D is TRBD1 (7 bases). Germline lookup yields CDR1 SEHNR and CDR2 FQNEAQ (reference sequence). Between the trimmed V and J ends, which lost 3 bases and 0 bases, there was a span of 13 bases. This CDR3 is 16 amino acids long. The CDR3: CASSFPRGTSTDTQYF. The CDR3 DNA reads TGTGCCAGCAGCTTCCCCAGGGGGACTAGCACAGATACGCAGTATTTT.

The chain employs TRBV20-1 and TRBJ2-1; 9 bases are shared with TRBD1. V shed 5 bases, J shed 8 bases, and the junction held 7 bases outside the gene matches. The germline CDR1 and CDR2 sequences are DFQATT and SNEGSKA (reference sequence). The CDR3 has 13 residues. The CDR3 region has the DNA TGCAGTGCTTCCGGGACAGGGTTGGATGAGCAGTTCTTC. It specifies CSASGTGLDEQFF.

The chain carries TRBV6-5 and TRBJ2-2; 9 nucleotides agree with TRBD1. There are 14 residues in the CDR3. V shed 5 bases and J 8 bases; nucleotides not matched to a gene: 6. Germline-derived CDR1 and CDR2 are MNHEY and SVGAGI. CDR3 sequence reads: CASSTGQGKGELFF. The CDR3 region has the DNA TGTGCCAGCAGTACCGGACAGGGGAAGGGGGAGCTGTTTTTT.

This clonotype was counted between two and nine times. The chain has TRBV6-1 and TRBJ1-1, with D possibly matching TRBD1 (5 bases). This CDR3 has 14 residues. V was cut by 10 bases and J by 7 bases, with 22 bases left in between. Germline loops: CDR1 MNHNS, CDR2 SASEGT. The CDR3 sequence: CATIERGRKGEAFF. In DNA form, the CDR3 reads TGTGCCACCATCGAAAGGGGCCGAAAGGGTGAAGCTTTCTTT.